The 28 T cell receptor beta chains below were found in one sample sequenced in a study of PD-L1 blockade in urothelial cancer. As to time point: peripheral blood 6 weeks after treatment start. The method was immunoSEQ multiplex PCR; TCRdb's version includes in-frame clones alone and lacks a portion of them. The sample holds tens of thousands of clones, 79% seen once. The source was PBMCs, collected around atezolizumab (anti-PD-L1) treatment. The receptors derive from a man between 65 and 85 years old with urothelial cancer.

The chain couples TRBV28 to TRBJ1-2, with TRBD1 identical over 9 bases. J was trimmed by 4 bases and V by 6 bases; bases with no gene match: 0. There are 12 residues in the CDR3. Germline CDR1 MDHEN, CDR2 SYDVKM. DNA of the CDR3: TGTGCCAGCAGGGACAGGGGCTATGGCTACACCTTC. Residues: CASRDRGYGYTF.

This chain uses TRBV7-2 with TRBJ2-7, with 8 bases lining up with TRBD1. V lost 5 bases, J lost 4 bases, and 10 bases stayed unmatched. CDR1 is SGHTA, CDR2 FQGNSA, per germline. The CDR3 has 15 residues. The CDR3 DNA follows: TGTGCCAGCAGCCCCTGGGCAGGGGGCGCTTACGAGCAGTACTTC. Amino acid sequence: CASSPWAGGAYEQYF.

The V gene is TRBV7-2, the J gene TRBJ1-1; 8 positions match TRBD1. The CDR3 covers 15 residues. V shed 4 bases, J shed 5 bases, and the junction held 9 bases outside the gene matches. Per germline, CDR1 SGHTA and CDR2 FQGNSA. CDR3: CASSYRQGSRTEAFF. CDR3 DNA sequence: TGTGCCAGCAGCTATCGACAGGGGAGTAGAACTGAAGCTTTCTTT.

The J gene is TRBJ1-3, the V gene TRBV19; the match to TRBD1 covers 7 bases. After removal of 4 bases from V and 0 bases from J, the junction contained 6 bases not matched to a gene. The V gene's germline CDR1 is LNHDA and CDR2 SQIVND (reference sequence). The CDR3 sequence is 16 residues long. The CDR3 DNA reads as TGTGCCAGTAGTACCCGACAGGGACTCTCTGGAAACACCATATATTTT. Translation: CASSTRQGLSGNTIYF.

V gene TRBV30 combines with J gene TRBJ1-1; D may be TRBD1 (5 bases). This CDR3 has 11 residues. The germline CDR1 and CDR2 sequences are GTSNPN and SVGIG (reference sequence). With 8 bases removed from V and 8 bases from J, the gap between germline ends came to 15 bases. The CDR3 protein is CAGGWEGEAFF. The CDR3 nucleotides read TGTGCCGGGGGTTGGGAGGGGGAAGCTTTCTTT.

The chain carries TRBV2 and TRBJ2-1, with D uncertain. This CDR3 has 14 amino acids. The germline CDR1 and CDR2 sequences are SNHLY and FYNNEI. V lost 4 bases to trimming and J lost 6 bases, with 13 bases between them. In DNA form, the CDR3 reads TGTGCCAGCAGTGGGGCCCGAACCATCAATGAGCAGTTCTTC. Its protein is CASSGARTINEQFF.

This chain links TRBV19 with TRBJ1-6; tentatively, D is TRBD1 (6 bases). This CDR3 has 18 residues. The germline gives CDR1 LNHDA, CDR2 SQIVND (reference sequence). V dropped 4 bases and J dropped 7 bases, with 23 bases sitting between them. The CDR3 nucleotides are TGTGCCAGTAGTAATCGACAGACAGGCCCATCAGGGAATTCACCCCTCCACTTT. This translates into CASSNRQTGPSGNSPLHF.

This chain joins TRBV9 and TRBJ2-1; TRBD2 agrees at 13 bases. The CDR3 runs to 20 residues. CDR1 and CDR2 from the germline V gene are SGDLS and YYNGEE. The V gene end was trimmed by 1 base and the J gene end by 0 bases; junction bases not matched to a gene: 10. CDR3 DNA: TGTGCCAGCAGCGTATCGGGACTAGCGGGGTATACGAGCTCCTACAATGAGCAGTTCTTC. This codes for CASSVSGLAGYTSSYNEQFF.

This clone was recorded a few times. The chain is built from TRBV6-5 and TRBJ1-1, with TRBD1 matching 9 bases. CDR1 is MNHEY and CDR2 is SVGAGI in the germline V gene. CDR3 length: 14 residues. Losses at the gene ends were 8 bases for V and 0 bases for J; bases not matched to a gene: 4. In DNA form, the CDR3 reads TGTGCCAGCTTGGGACAGGGCTTGAACACTGAAGCTTTCTTT. Translation gives CASLGQGLNTEAFF.

The chain joins TRBV7-9 to TRBJ2-7, with 13 bases lining up with TRBD2. V lost 1 base, J lost 6 bases, and 3 bases stayed unmatched. CDR3 length: 15 residues. Per germline, CDR1 SEHNR and CDR2 FQNEAQ (reference sequence). The CDR3 is CASSLEGTSGTEQYF. DNA for the CDR3: TGTGCCAGCAGCTTAGAGGGGACTAGCGGGACCGAGCAGTACTTC.

V is TRBV6-4 and J is TRBJ2-5; D unclear. Deletions cut 2 bases from V and 1 base from J, with 8 bases between. CDR1 and CDR2 (germline): MRHNA, SNTAGT. There are 14 residues in the CDR3. DNA of the CDR3: TGTGCCAGCAGTGACGTACGGTTCCAAGAGACCCAGTACTTC. Its translation: CASSDVRFQETQYF.

This clone was observed a handful of times. The rearrangement joins TRBV5-1 to TRBJ2-4; 15 nucleotides agree with TRBD2. Germline CDR1 SGHRS, CDR2 YFSETQ. V was pared by 3 bases and J by 1 base, with 5 bases of the junction left unmatched. The CDR3 loop spans 18 amino acids. The CDR3 loop reads CASSSGLAGGRAKNIQYF. The CDR3 bases are TGCGCCAGCAGCTCGGGACTAGCGGGAGGCCGGGCCAAAAACATTCAGTACTTC.

The chain couples TRBV4-3 to TRBJ1-2, with 10 bases that match TRBD1. V shed 3 bases and J 5 bases; nucleotides not matched to a gene: 9. Germline V CDR1 and CDR2: LGHNA, YSLEER. The length of the CDR3 is 16 residues. The CDR3 sequence: CASSQGRDRGLYGYTF. DNA of the CDR3: TGCGCCAGCAGCCAGGGGAGGGACAGGGGTTTGTATGGCTACACCTTC.

A single count supports this clone. This chain connects TRBV6-5 to TRBJ2-2; possible D gene TRBD1, 5 bases. The V end was cut by 5 bases, the J end by 1 base, with 8 bases between. The CDR3 extends over 14 amino acids. Germline loops: CDR1 MNHEY, CDR2 SVGAGI. CDR3 amino acids: CASSTDRNTGELFF. CDR3 bases: TGTGCCAGCAGTACCGACAGGAACACCGGGGAGCTGTTTTTT.

This clone showed up just once. The rearrangement uses TRBV6-6 and TRBJ2-5; D call uncertain. V was pared by 1 base and J by 5 bases, with 5 bases between. Per germline, CDR1 MNHNY and CDR2 SVGAGI (reference sequence). The CDR3 has 12 amino acids. CDR3 protein: CASSYLAETQYF. Written as DNA, the CDR3 is TGTGCCAGCAGTTACTTAGCCGAGACCCAGTACTTC.

V is TRBV11-3 and J is TRBJ2-1; D remains ambiguous. Trimming pared 7 bases from V and 7 bases from J, leaving 11 bases between. The CDR3 contains 12 residues. Germline lookup yields CDR1 SGHNT and CDR2 YENEEA. CDR3 in DNA: TGTGCCAGCACCTCTCCCCGGAATGAGCAGTTCTTC. It codes for CASTSPRNEQFF.

The chain has TRBV18 and TRBJ1-3; the match to TRBD1 covers 7 bases. Germline V CDR1 and CDR2: KGHSH, LQKENI. This CDR3 is built from 15 residues. V trimming: 3 bases; J trimming: 4 bases; junction bases outside the gene matches: 6. CDR3 in DNA: TGTGCCAGCTCACCCTCGACAGGGCCAGGAAACACCATATATTTT. Its protein is CASSPSTGPGNTIYF.

The chain is built from TRBV11-2 and TRBJ2-7; 7 nucleotides match TRBD2. CDR3 length: 15 residues. Germline CDR1 SGHAT, CDR2 FQNNGV. The J segment lost 6 bases and the V segment lost 5 bases, leaving 13 bases of the junction unmatched. CDR3 DNA: TGTGCCAGCAGCCGCGTAGGAGCGGGGTCCGCCGAGCAGTACTTC. Its translation: CASSRVGAGSAEQYF.

The V gene is TRBV6-6, the J gene TRBJ1-1; no reliable D call. This CDR3 spans 14 amino acids. V gave up 2 bases and J gave up 3 bases, with 10 bases separating them. CDR1 is MNHNY, CDR2 SVGAGI, per germline (reference sequence). CDR3 region: CASSYRDGDTEAFF. CDR3 bases: TGTGCCAGCAGTTACCGAGACGGGGACACTGAAGCTTTCTTT.

This sequence joins TRBV2 and TRBJ2-3; D remains ambiguous. This CDR3 comprises 11 residues. Germline lookup yields CDR1 SNHLY and CDR2 FYNNEI. V was shortened by 6 bases and J by 6 bases, with 7 bases between the two germline ends. CDR3 loop: CASSARDTQYF. The CDR3 nucleotides are TGTGCCAGCAGCGCTCGGGATACGCAGTATTTT.

V and J are TRBV6-6 and TRBJ1-1, with D hard to call. Germline assignment: CDR1 MNHNY and CDR2 SVGAGI (reference sequence). The V and J ends lost 2 bases and 2 bases respectively, with 6 bases between them. The CDR3 length is 13 residues. The CDR3 reads CASSYHSNTEAFF. Written as DNA, the CDR3 is TGTGCCAGCAGTTACCACAGCAACACTGAAGCTTTCTTT.

The rearrangement joins TRBV9 to TRBJ2-2; TRBD2 might be the D (6 bases). This CDR3 comprises 14 residues. Trimming stripped 2 bases from V and 7 bases from J, with 12 bases between. Germline V lookup: CDR1 SGDLS, CDR2 YYNGEE. CDR3 protein: CASSVGLANGELFF. CDR3 in DNA: TGTGCCAGCAGCGTGGGTCTAGCGAACGGGGAGCTGTTTTTT.

CDR3 DNA: TGTGCCAGTAGTGCCAATTCAGGGGAGGGCACTGAAGCTTTCTTT. This codes for CASSANSGEGTEAFF. The rearrangement joins TRBV19 to TRBJ1-1; a possible D gene is TRBD1 (6 bases). The CDR3 runs 15 residues. Germline lookup yields CDR1 LNHDA and CDR2 SQIVND (reference sequence). Trimming took 5 bases from V and 4 from J, leaving 17 bases between them. The variable domain in full, with the rest retrieved from reference TRBV19 and TRBJ1-1, is DGGITQSPKYLFRKEGQNVTLSCEQNLNHDAMYWYRQDPGQGLRLIYYSQIVNDFQKGDIAEGYSVSREKKESFPLTVTSAQKNPTAFYLCASSANSGEGTEAFFGQGTRLTVV.

The J gene is TRBJ1-3, the V gene TRBV5-6, with D unresolved. Germline V CDR1 and CDR2: SGHDT, YYEEEE. Trimming took off 7 bases at V and 0 bases at J, with 5 bases between the two ends. The CDR3 covers 12 residues. The CDR3 reads CASRSSGNTIYF. The CDR3 DNA reads TGTGCCAGCCGGAGCTCTGGAAACACCATATATTTT.

A remark on this clone: At one end the junction does not follow the germline gene, possibly because of a read error. The chain uses TRBV4-1 and TRBJ2-7; 12 positions agree with TRBD2. The CDR3 has 17 amino acids. The V gene's germline CDR1 is MGHRA and CDR2 YSYEKL. CDR3 coding DNA: TGCGCCAGCAGCGAAGACCGGGCACTAGCGGGAGGCAACGAGCAGTACTTC. Protein product: CASSEDRALAGGNEQYF.

The J gene is TRBJ1-5, the V gene TRBV4-3; D is possibly TRBD1 (6 bases). CDR1 and CDR2 from the germline V gene are LGHNA and YSLEER. V lost 0 bases and J lost 7, with 10 bases in between. This CDR3 is 14 amino acids long. This chain's CDR3 is CASSQDGGLQPQHF. The CDR3 coding sequence is TGCGCCAGCAGCCAAGACGGGGGGCTACAGCCCCAGCATTTT.

V usage is TRBV18 and J usage is TRBJ2-3; TRBD1 matches at 8 bases. V dropped 4 bases and J dropped 5; count of bases not matched to a gene: 5. CDR1 KGHSH and CDR2 LQKENI come from the germline V gene. The CDR3 covers 14 residues. The CDR3 sequence is CASSLTGVGDTQYF. The CDR3 coding sequence is TGTGCCAGCTCACTGACAGGGGTGGGAGATACGCAGTATTTT.

J is TRBJ2-1 and V is TRBV6-4; TRBD1 matches at 11 bases. CDR1 is MRHNA and CDR2 is SNTAGT in the germline V gene. V gave up 6 bases and J gave up 0 bases; unmatched junction bases: 4. The CDR3 length is 16 residues. The CDR3 DNA reads as TGTGCCAGCAGCCGGACAGGGGGCTCCTCCTACAATGAGCAGTTCTTC. This encodes CASSRTGGSSYNEQFF.